Presented here are 10 T cell receptor beta chains from one specimen sequenced in a study of CD4 and CD8 cells across lung adenocarcinoma regions. MiXCR was run by TCRdb on the PCR reads, yielding one entry per CDR3 protein. Of some 25,000 distinct CDR3 sequences listed, 53% are singletons. The sample comprised CD8+ T cells from the center of a lung tumor. These receptors were collected from a male donor with lung adenocarcinoma. The CD4 and CD8 labels of this study may be unreliable.

Within the sample, this clonotype is medium-sized. This chain uses TRBV27 with TRBJ2-1; no firm D call. Trimming pared 7 bases from V and 5 bases from J, leaving 15 bases between. CDR1 MNHEY and CDR2 SMNVEV come from the germline V gene (reference sequence). The CDR3 is 14 amino acids. The CDR3 here is CASIHLWGNNEQFF. The CDR3 bases are TGTGCCAGCATCCATCTCTGGGGAAACAATGAGCAGTTCTTC.

The sample holds many counts of this clonotype. This chain joins TRBV6-5 and TRBJ1-2; D uncertain. Germline V CDR1 and CDR2: MNHEY, SVGAGI. The CDR3 loop spans 15 amino acids. V lost 4 bases to trimming and J lost 5 bases, with 17 bases between them. The CDR3 spells CASSFLGSLRYGYTF. The CDR3 DNA sequence: TGTGCCAGCAGTTTTCTAGGCAGCCTACGGTATGGCTACACCTTC.

Ten or more counts support this clonotype. J is TRBJ2-1 and V is TRBV27; 13 nucleotides agree with TRBD2. CDR3 length equals 17 residues. The germline gives CDR1 MNHEY, CDR2 SMNVEV (reference sequence). The trim removed 7 bases at V and 1 base at J, leaving 7 bases unmatched. In DNA, the CDR3 is TGTGCCAGCACAACTAGCGGGAGGGCCCAATCCTACAATGAGCAGTTCTTC. Translating it yields CASTTSGRAQSYNEQFF.

This clonotype showed up many times. The V and J genes are TRBV9 and TRBJ1-4; no clear D. Germline CDR1 is SGDLS and CDR2 is YYNGEE. V gave up 0 bases and J gave up 1 base, with 7 bases separating them. The CDR3 totals 15 residues. The CDR3 spells CASSVAGLTNEKLFF. CDR3 coding DNA: TGTGCCAGCAGCGTAGCAGGTTTAACTAATGAAAAACTGTTTTTT.

The rearrangement links TRBV6-1 to TRBJ2-4; 8 positions agree with TRBD2. The CDR3 loop spans 16 amino acids. V shed 8 bases, J shed 10 bases, and the junction held 19 bases outside the gene matches. Germline CDR1 is MNHNS and CDR2 is SASEGT. The CDR3, as DNA: TGTGCCAGCCGTGTAGCGGGGCTGTGGGCCGGGAATATTCAGTACTTC. Its translation is CASRVAGLWAGNIQYF.

Points on this clonotype: The CDR3 does not end in the conserved phenylalanine or tryptophan, so this is likely a read error. V gene TRBV7-2 combines with J gene TRBJ2-1; D is uncertain. The CDR3 is made up of 9 amino acids. Trimming pared 8 bases from V and 6 bases from J, leaving 2 bases between. Germline CDR1 reads SGHTA; CDR2 reads FQGNSA. The CDR3 loop reads CASPNEQFS. Written as DNA, the CDR3 is TGTGCCAGCCCCAATGAGCAGTTCTCC.

This clonotype appeared a single time. The chain has TRBV6-1 and TRBJ2-5; a weak D match, TRBD2 (6 bases). CDR1 and CDR2 (germline): MNHNS, SASEGT. V gave up 8 bases and J gave up 4 bases, with 23 bases separating them. The CDR3 loop spans 16 amino acids. The CDR3 DNA reads as TGTGCCAGCGGGGGAGCCGGGAGCCGGGACGGAGAGACCCAGTACTTC. It encodes CASGGAGSRDGETQYF.

A single count supports this clonotype. The conserved phenylalanine or tryptophan normally closing the CDR3 is absent here, so this likely arose from a read error. The DNA is omitted, as the CDR3 cannot be located on it reliably, and the CDR3 follows TCRdb's listing. V gene TRBV24-1 combines with J gene TRBJ2-5; the table gives TRBD2 as D, unverified against the DNA. Inclusive of both ends, the CDR3 amounts to 15 amino acids. Germline loops: CDR1 KGHDR, CDR2 SFDVKD. The CDR3 reads CATSAGPAGRGARAH.

This chain uses TRBV6-4 with TRBJ1-1; D might be TRBD1 (5 bases). There are 14 residues in the CDR3. CDR1 is MRHNA and CDR2 is SNTAGT in the germline V gene. The ends were cut back, 8 bases at V and 6 bases at J, with 19 bases in the middle. DNA for the CDR3: TGTGCCAGCCCTGAATGGGGGGGAGCCGCTGAAGCTTTCTTT. This codes for CASPEWGGAAEAFF.

This rearrangement joins TRBV12-3 or TRBV12-4 to TRBJ2-1; 7 bases are a match to TRBD1. The J call could be wrong; TRBJ2-5 is a better fit for the DNA end. The CDR3 contains 14 residues. For the CDR3, the DNA is TGTGCCAGCAGTCGAGGACAGGCAGTAGAGACCCAGTACTTC. Amino acid sequence: CASSRGQAVETQYF.